This TCR beta chain was identified during a study of blood T cells in healthy people across ages. Study outcomes and limitations: While age rose, TCR beta diversity per million T cells dropped in a roughly linear way.

Concerning this clonotype itself: Antigen specificity is unknown.

The authors ran a second PCR of about 7 to 12 cycles using a sample-barcoded 5' primer and a J-beta primer mix. MiXCR, applied by TCRdb to the 5' RACE reads, yields one record per CDR3 protein. The sample includes roughly 1.7 million distinct CDR3 sequences, roughly 32% seen only once; the top ten take 11%. This CDR3 is built from 16 residues. Germline-derived CDR1 and CDR2 are DFQATT and SNEGSKA (reference sequence). With 3 bases clipped from V and 6 bases from J, the junction kept 12 bases outside the gene matches. Sequencing was carried out using blood. V usage is TRBV20-1 and J usage is TRBJ2-7, with 12 bases aligning to TRBD1. The sequence was obtained from a woman under 40 in good health. The CDR3 nucleotides read TGCAGTGCTAGCGACCCCGGGACAGGGGGCTCCGGCGAGCAGTACTTC. Its translation: CSASDPGTGGSGEQYF.